This T cell receptor (beta chain) was recovered during a study of T cells in Graves' hyperthyroidism and ophthalmopathy. The study's findings and limits: Blood held most thyroid clonotypes expanded above 0.001 frequency.

Diagnostic decisions used clinical symptoms, serum thyroxine and TRAb, thyroid ultrasound and orbital computed tomography. V was clipped by 3 bases and J by 5 bases, with 13 bases between them. CDR1 and CDR2 from the germline V gene are SGHAT and FQNNGV. This CDR3 is 14 amino acids long. The TCR beta CDR3 regions underwent amplification using RNA transcripts as the source. The HTBI primer set served for first-round RT-PCR of the TCR CDR3. TCRdb reprocessed the multiplex PCR reads via MiXCR and lists one record per CDR3 protein. The sample has nearly 600,000 distinct CDR3 sequences, about 14% seen once. This clonotype was detected many times. Its antigen is not known.

The genes are TRBV11-2 and TRBJ2-5; a possible D gene is TRBD2 (6 bases). The source is a woman aged 25 to 39 with Graves' hyperthyroidism that later progressed to Graves' ophthalmopathy. The sequenced material came from blood. The CDR3 protein is CASSFGDRGETQYF. In nucleotides, the CDR3 is TGTGCCAGCAGCTTTGGTGACCGGGGGGAGACCCAGTACTTC.